This TCR beta chain appears in the sequencing data of a study of CD8+CD57+ T cells in acquired aplastic anemia. The patients chosen for sequencing had shown expansion of CD8+CD57+ cells (detected by flow cytometry). Genomic DNA was employed as the template in profiling TCR beta VDJ and CDR3. A single record per CDR3 protein comes from TCRdb applying MiXCR to the reads. This sample has approximately 220,000 distinct CDR3 sequences, with about half found just once. The CDR3 spans 17 residues. In germline, CDR1 is DFQATT, CDR2 SNEGSKA (reference sequence). V was shortened by 3 bases and J by 7 bases, with 25 bases between the two germline ends. This clonotype was counted ten times or more. Its antigen is unidentified. Findings and limits, study-wide: Approximately 27 CD8+ CDR3 sequences occurred in both the patients and the controls.

The sample taken for sequencing was sorted CD4+, CD8+, or CD8+CD57+ T cells (not recorded which) from PBMCs. The TCR sequence derives from a human donor with aplastic anemia. The chain recombines TRBV20-1 with TRBJ2-1, with D perhaps assigned TRBD1 or TRBD2 (6 bases each). The CDR3 protein is CSASTGHGGLNWNEQFF. The CDR3 DNA sequence: TGCAGTGCTAGCACGGGTCATGGGGGGCTAAACTGGAATGAGCAGTTCTTC.